A selection of T cell receptor beta chains follows, all from one sample in a study of cytomegalovirus exposure and HLA in healthy donors. The table came from immunoSEQ multiplex PCR; TCRdb's copy has only in-frame clones and leaves some out. The data show 150,000 to 200,000 clones, about four fifths seen once. Material: PBMCs. The source of these receptors is a woman in her forties or fifties in good health and CMV-seronegative. Both conserved end residues are part of each CDR3. The D gene is left open where the match is weak. Some rows mark clone size as missing; the rest say once, few, many or name a class of expanded clone.

TGCGCCAGCAGTGGCACCCCTAACTATGGCTACACCTTC | CASSGTPNYGYTF | TRBJ1-2 | - | - | TRBV4-1
TGTGCCAGCAGTTCCCATGCCGGGACACAGCGTACAGATACGCAGTATTTT | CASSSHAGTQRTDTQYF | TRBJ2-3 | - | - | TRBV27
TGTGCCCTCAGTGCAGGGGGGAATGGCTACACCTTC | CALSAGGNGYTF | TRBJ1-2 | - | TRBD1 | TRBV7-9
TGTGCCAGCAGTCCAGCGGGGGGTGCCTCCTACGAGCAGTACTTC | CASSPAGGASYEQYF | TRBJ2-7 | - | TRBD2 | TRBV7-2
TGTGCCAGCAGCGTAGGGGGCACGGGTGAAAAACTGTTTTTT | CASSVGGTGEKLFF | TRBJ1-4 | once | - | TRBV9
TGTGCCAGCAGCTTAGACAGGGGACGACTCTACGAGCAGTACTTC | CASSLDRGRLYEQYF | TRBJ2-7 | - | TRBD1 | TRBV7-2
TGTGCCAGCAGCGTACTAGCGTACCAAGAGACCCAGTACTTC | CASSVLAYQETQYF | TRBJ2-5 | - | - | TRBV9
TGTGCCACCTACAGCTATGGCTACACCTTC | CATYSYGYTF | TRBJ1-2 | few | - | TRBV19
TGTGCCATCAGTAGACATGGGGGGTTGGATGGCTACACCTTC | CAISRHGGLDGYTF | TRBJ1-2 | - | - | TRBV10-3
TGTGCCATCAGTCCGGAGGGCGGGAGCAATCAACCCCAGCATTTT | CAISPEGGSNQPQHF | TRBJ1-5 | - | - | TRBV10-3
TGTGCCAGCAGTAATAGCGGGGGGGCAATCGAGACCCAGTACTTC | CASSNSGGAIETQYF | TRBJ2-5 | - | TRBD2 | TRBV7-3
TGTGCCAGCAGTTTGTTTCCCCCAGGACAGGGGAACTACGAGCAGTACTTC | CASSLFPPGQGNYEQYF | TRBJ2-7 | - | TRBD1 | TRBV27
TGTGCCAGTAGTCTTCGACAGGGGGCAGATACGCAGTATTTT | CASSLRQGADTQYF | TRBJ2-3 | - | TRBD1 | TRBV19
TGTGCCAGCAGCCAAAACACTCGGAGGTTCTTC | CASSQNTRRFF | TRBJ2-1 | - | - | TRBV14
TGCGCCAGCAGCAGTACAGGGAAGGGGAACAATGAGCAGTTCTTC | CASSSTGKGNNEQFF | TRBJ2-1 | - | - | TRBV5-1
TGTGCTAGTGGGGCCGGGACAGGGGGTACTGAAGCTTTCTTT | CASGAGTGGTEAFF | TRBJ1-1 | - | TRBD1 | TRBV12-5
TGTGCCAGCTCACCACGGGACTACACAGATACGCAGTATTTT | CASSPRDYTDTQYF | TRBJ2-3 | - | TRBD2 | TRBV18
TGTGCCAGCAGCTTGTCGGGACAGGGGTACACCGGGGAGCTGTTTTTT | CASSLSGQGYTGELFF | TRBJ2-2 | - | TRBD1 | TRBV5-6
TGTGCCAGCAGTCCGGGGACAGACCACACTGAAGCTTTCTTT | CASSPGTDHTEAFF | TRBJ1-1 | - | TRBD1 | TRBV27
TGTGCCAGCAGGGGACGACAGGGACTTAAGAACACCATATATTTT | CASRGRQGLKNTIYF | TRBJ1-3 | few | TRBD1 | TRBV6-5
TGTGCCAGCTCACCAGCATTAGGCCAGGAATTCTATGGCTACACCTTC | CASSPALGQEFYGYTF | TRBJ1-2 | - | - | TRBV18
TGTGCCAGCAGCCCAGGGACTGTCCAAGAGACCCAGTACTTC | CASSPGTVQETQYF | TRBJ2-5 | - | - | TRBV7-9
TGCAGCGTAGTCCGGGACTCGAACACCGGGGAGCTGTTTTTT | CSVVRDSNTGELFF | TRBJ2-2 | - | - | TRBV29-1
TGTGCCAGCAGCTCGCCAGCGGATGAGCAGTTCTTC | CASSSPADEQFF | TRBJ2-1 | once | - | TRBV11-1
TGTGCCAGCAGCCCGGCCGGGGTTACCTACGAGCAGTACTTC | CASSPAGVTYEQYF | TRBJ2-7 | - | - | TRBV5-6
TGTGCCAGCAGTCCACTAGCGGGAGGGCCTAGTGAGCAGTTCTTC | CASSPLAGGPSEQFF | TRBJ2-1 | - | TRBD2 | TRBV2
TGTGCCAGCAGCGTTGGACTAGCGGGTAGCACCGGGGAGCTGTTTTTT | CASSVGLAGSTGELFF | TRBJ2-2 | - | TRBD2 | TRBV9
TGTGCCAGCAGCTTCTGGGGGGGGGCTGAAGCTTTCTTT | CASSFWGGAEAFF | TRBJ1-1 | - | - | TRBV5-8
TGTGCCAGCAGCCCAGGACTAGCGGAAACCTACGAGCAGTACTTC | CASSPGLAETYEQYF | TRBJ2-7 | - | TRBD2 | TRBV7-2
TGTGCCAGCTCACCAAAAAAGGGGGCTTCCTACGAGCAGTACTTC | CASSPKKGASYEQYF | TRBJ2-7 | - | TRBD1 | TRBV18
TGTGCCAGCTCACCACACGGCGGGTGGGGCACTGAAGCTTTCTTT | CASSPHGGWGTEAFF | TRBJ1-1 | - | - | TRBV18
TGTGCCAGCAGCGGGGACAGGGTAAATCAGCCCCAGCATTTT | CASSGDRVNQPQHF | TRBJ1-5 | - | TRBD1 | TRBV7-8
TGTGCCAGCAGTGAGATCAGGGACAGGGAGGAGGGTGGCTACACCTTC | CASSEIRDREEGGYTF | TRBJ1-2 | - | TRBD1 | TRBV2
TGTGCCAGCACCCCGACTCGGACTAGAGGAGTGGTTGAGACCCAGTACTTC | CASTPTRTRGVVETQYF | TRBJ2-5 | - | TRBD2 | TRBV5-4
TGTGCCAGCAGCTTAGGAAGGGAGGGTGGCTACACCTTC | CASSLGREGGYTF | TRBJ1-2 | - | - | TRBV7-2
TGTGCCAGCAGTCCCGGGGGGTGGCAGCCCCAGCATTTT | CASSPGGWQPQHF | TRBJ1-5 | - | - | TRBV27
TGCGCCAGCAGCTTGCATGTGAGCTCTGGGGCCAACGTCCTGACTTTC | CASSLHVSSGANVLTF | TRBJ2-6 | - | - | TRBV5-1
TGTGCCAGCAGCGTAGGCGGGAGATATCCCGGGGAGCTGTTTTTT | CASSVGGRYPGELFF | TRBJ2-2 | - | TRBD2 | TRBV9
TGTGCCAGCAGCCTGGGACTAGCGGAGTCAGACATTCAGTACTTC | CASSLGLAESDIQYF | TRBJ2-4 | - | TRBD2 | TRBV7-9
TGTGCCAGTGGGAGGGGGTCTACTTACAATGAGCAGTTCTTC | CASGRGSTYNEQFF | TRBJ2-1 | - | - | TRBV19
TGCGCCAGCAGCTTTAAGGCTCCGGGGGGATTAGCGCGAGGGGCAGATACGCAGTATTTT | CASSFKAPGGLARGADTQYF | TRBJ2-3 | - | TRBD2 | TRBV5-1
TGTGCCAGCAGTTCTACCGGACAGTCCTCCTACGAGCAGTACTTC | CASSSTGQSSYEQYF | TRBJ2-7 | - | - | TRBV5-6
TGTGCCAGCAGCTTAGTCGCGGGATTCACAGATACGCAGTATTTT | CASSLVAGFTDTQYF | TRBJ2-3 | - | - | TRBV7-2
TGCGCCAGCAGCCTGGGGGGGACTAGCGGGGCCGGCACAGATACGCAGTATTTT | CASSLGGTSGAGTDTQYF | TRBJ2-3 | - | TRBD2 | TRBV5-1
TGTGCCAGCAGTTTATGGGCCCAGGGGGGCGGGGAGCTGTTTTTT | CASSLWAQGGGELFF | TRBJ2-2 | - | - | TRBV28
TGTGCCAGCATCAGACAGGGTACAAGGGCTGAAGCTTTCTTT | CASIRQGTRAEAFF | TRBJ1-1 | - | TRBD1 | TRBV6-6
TGTGCCAGCAGTTCGGGACAGGGGGGGTTCACTGAAGCTTTCTTT | CASSSGQGGFTEAFF | TRBJ1-1 | - | TRBD1 | TRBV7-9
TGTGCCAGCAGTTATGCCGACTTGAACACTGAAGCTTTCTTT | CASSYADLNTEAFF | TRBJ1-1 | - | - | TRBV6-5
TGCGCCAGCAGCCAAGAGAGGTACACCATATATTTT | CASSQERYTIYF | TRBJ1-3 | few | - | TRBV4-3
TGCAGCGTTGGTGACACCCCCTACGAGCAGTACTTC | CSVGDTPYEQYF | TRBJ2-7 | once | - | TRBV29-1
TGTGCCAGCAGTTTATCGCGGGGCTCGGAGGGCTACACCTTC | CASSLSRGSEGYTF | TRBJ1-2 | - | - | TRBV28
TGTGCCATCAGTGGAGGGTTTTCCTACGAGCAGTACTTC | CAISGGFSYEQYF | TRBJ2-7 | - | - | TRBV10-3
TGTGCCATCAGTGAACTAGCGGGGGGGGTCACAGATACGCAGTATTTT | CAISELAGGVTDTQYF | TRBJ2-3 | few | TRBD2 | TRBV10-3
TGTGCCAGCAGCTTAGCGGGGGGGAAGAATGAGCAGTTCTTC | CASSLAGGKNEQFF | TRBJ2-1 | few | TRBD2 | TRBV7-3